This T cell receptor beta chain was sequenced during a study of blood T cell repertoires in COVID-19. The wider study: Sources were T cells, B-cell-depleted T cells, or PBMCs; the material itself was cDNA or gDNA.

Assay: immunoSEQ multiplex PCR; the TCRdb copy retains only in-frame clones and omits some. Seen here are more than 150,000 clones, 87% observed once, and the top ten hold 2% to 2.5%. This CDR3 comprises 15 residues. Deletions cut 4 bases from V and 4 bases from J, with 15 bases between. Per the germline V gene, CDR1 is SGDLS and CDR2 is YYNGEE. This study enrolled people aged 18 to 89 from around 26 US geographic areas. The TCR sequence derives from a woman aged 25 to 39 who had recovered from COVID-19. The gene calls are TRBV9 and TRBJ2-1; TRBD2 might be the D (6 bases). The material sequenced was PBMCs or T cells enriched from blood (not recorded which). CDR3 DNA: TGTGCCAGCAGCCTAAGCGGAGGGGAATACAATGAGCAGTTCTTC. It is translated as CASSLSGGEYNEQFF.